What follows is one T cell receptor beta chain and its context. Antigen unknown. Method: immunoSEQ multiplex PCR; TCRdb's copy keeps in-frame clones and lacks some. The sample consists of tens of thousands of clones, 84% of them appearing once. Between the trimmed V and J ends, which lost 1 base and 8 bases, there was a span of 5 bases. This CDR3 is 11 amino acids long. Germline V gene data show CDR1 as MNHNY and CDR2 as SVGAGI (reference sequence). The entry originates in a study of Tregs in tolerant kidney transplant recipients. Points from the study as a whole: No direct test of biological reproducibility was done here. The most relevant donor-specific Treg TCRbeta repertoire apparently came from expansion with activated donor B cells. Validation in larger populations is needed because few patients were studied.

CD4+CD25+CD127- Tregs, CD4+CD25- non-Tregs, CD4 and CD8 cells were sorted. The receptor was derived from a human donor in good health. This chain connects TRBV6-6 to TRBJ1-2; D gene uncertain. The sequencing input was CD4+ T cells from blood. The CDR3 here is CASSYFAGYTF. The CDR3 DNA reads TGTGCCAGCAGTTACTTTGCGGGCTACACCTTC.